This TCR beta chain originates from a study of T cell changes during pregnancy in multiple sclerosis. The CDR3 extends over 15 amino acids. Germline V gives CDR1 SGHRS, CDR2 YFSETQ. Trimming removed 4 bases from V and 1 base from J; junction bases left unmatched: 6. TCRdb's table, derived via immunoSEQ multiplex PCR, lists solely in-frame clones and lacks some. The data show about 59,000 clones, roughly 90% seen once. The chain uses TRBV5-1 and TRBJ1-1; 8 bases are a match to TRBD1. The input for sequencing was peripheral blood, taken in the third trimester of pregnancy. This TCR was recovered from a female donor in good health, enrolled as a control in a pregnancy study. CDR3 sequence (DNA): TGCGCCAGCAGCCCGGGGACAGGCCGGAACACTGAAGCTTTCTTT. Its translation: CASSPGTGRNTEAFF.